What follows is one T cell receptor (beta chain) and its context. This entry comes from a study of blood T cell repertoires in COVID-19. Whole-study context: Collection of acute and convalescent COVID-19 samples took place in the United States, Italy and Spain. Sample material is recorded as cDNA or gDNA derived from T cells, B-cell-depleted T cells, or PBMCs.

The V and J ends lost 7 bases and 8 bases respectively, with 18 bases between them. CDR1 is MNHEY and CDR2 is SVGAGI in the germline V gene. There are 14 residues in the CDR3. In the authors' workflow: Amplified reference gene primers provided the basis for estimating nucleated cell counts. The table came from immunoSEQ multiplex PCR; TCRdb's copy has only in-frame clones and leaves some out. That table supplies the V and J calls and clone size; D and trimming were determined from the DNA. The table has 250,000 to 350,000 clones, roughly 91% seen once. The V call is TRBV6-5, the J call TRBJ1-3; D gene uncertain. This sequence originates from a man aged 25-40 years with acute or convalescent COVID-19. Sample: peripheral blood. The CDR3 bases are TGTGCCAGCACCAATTCTTACCCAGCGGACACCATATATTTT. Translating it yields CASTNSYPADTIYF.